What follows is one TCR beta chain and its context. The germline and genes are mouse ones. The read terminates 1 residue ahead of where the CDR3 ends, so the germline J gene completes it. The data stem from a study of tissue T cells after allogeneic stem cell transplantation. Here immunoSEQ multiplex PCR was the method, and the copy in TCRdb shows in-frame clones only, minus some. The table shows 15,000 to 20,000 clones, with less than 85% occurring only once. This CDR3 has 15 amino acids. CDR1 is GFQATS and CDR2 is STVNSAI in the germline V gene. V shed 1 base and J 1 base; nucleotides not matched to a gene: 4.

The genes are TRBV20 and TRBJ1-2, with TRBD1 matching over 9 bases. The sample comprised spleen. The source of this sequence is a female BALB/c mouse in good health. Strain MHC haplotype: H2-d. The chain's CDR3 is CGARAQTGGNSDYTF. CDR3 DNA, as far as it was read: TGTGGTGCTAGGGCCCAGACAGGGGGAAACTCCGACTACACC.